This entry lists 13 T cell receptor beta chains sequenced from one sample in a study of blood T cell repertoires in COVID-19. Only in-frame clones appear in the TCRdb table, and some are missing; sequencing was by immunoSEQ multiplex PCR. The sample comprises a few hundred thousand clones, roughly 80% of which are singletons, and 4.1% rests with the top ten. Sequencing was done on a sample of peripheral blood. The receptors stem from a woman aged 45-59 years with active or convalescent COVID-19.

The chain recombines TRBV5-1 with TRBJ1-2, with 12 bases matching TRBD1. CDR3 length equals 18 residues. Looked up from germline, CDR1 is SGHRS and CDR2 is YFSETQ. Trimming cost V 1 base and J 3 bases; bases outside gene matches: 10. The CDR3 DNA is TGCGCCAGCAGCTTGTTCGGGGGACAGGGGGCGCAGGACTATGGCTACACCTTC. Its protein is CASSLFGGQGAQDYGYTF.

This CDR3 reads CASSIAAGRTEAFF. The DNA of the CDR3 is TGTGCCAGTAGTATAGCGGCAGGGCGCACTGAAGCTTTCTTT. The rearrangement uses TRBV19 and TRBJ1-1, with a weak D call TRBD1 (5 bases). CDR1 and CDR2 from the germline V gene are LNHDA and SQIVND (reference sequence). The CDR3 consists of 14 residues. V lost 1 base, J lost 4 bases, and 10 bases lay in between.

The V gene is TRBV6-5, the J gene TRBJ1-5, with D unresolved. CDR1 and CDR2 (germline): MNHEY, SVGAGI. The CDR3 has 14 residues. With 7 bases removed from V and 0 bases from J, the gap between germline ends came to 10 bases. The CDR3 region is CASIPTVSNQPQHF. As DNA, the CDR3 is TGTGCCAGCATCCCTACAGTTAGCAATCAGCCCCAGCATTTT.

In DNA form, the CDR3 reads TGTGCCAGCAGCGCGAGACAGGGCACAGATACGCAGTATTTT. Translation: CASSARQGTDTQYF. This chain links TRBV9 with TRBJ2-3; the D gene is possibly TRBD1 (6 bases). The ends were cut back, 3 bases at V and 1 base at J, with 9 bases in the middle. CDR1 is SGDLS and CDR2 is YYNGEE in the germline V gene. This CDR3 spans 14 amino acids.

The chain employs TRBV4-2 and TRBJ1-2; 9 positions match TRBD1. Germline values: CDR1 LGHNA, CDR2 YNFKEQ. The CDR3 has 16 amino acids. V lost 4 bases to trimming and J lost 7 bases; unmatched junction nucleotides: 13. CDR3 nucleotides: TGTGCCAGCAGCCCTGCGGGACAGGGAGGTCAAGGTGGCTACACCTTC. It encodes CASSPAGQGGQGGYTF.

The genes are TRBV19 and TRBJ1-2, with a possible D match to TRBD1 (5 bases). This CDR3 is built from 16 residues. Germline CDR1 is LNHDA and CDR2 is SQIVND (reference sequence). V shed 1 base and J shed 0 bases, with 12 bases lying between them. The CDR3 region is CASSIVTGNTNYGYTF. The CDR3 DNA reads as TGTGCCAGTAGTATAGTTACAGGAAATACTAACTATGGCTACACCTTC.

V is TRBV19 and J is TRBJ1-3, with 10 bases lining up with TRBD1. V shed 5 bases, J shed 4 bases, and the junction held 8 bases outside the gene matches. Per the germline V gene, CDR1 is LNHDA and CDR2 is SQIVND (reference sequence). The CDR3 spans 16 residues. CDR3 sequence reads: CASSLLGQGYGNTIYF. The CDR3 coding sequence is TGTGCCAGTAGTCTCTTGGGACAGGGGTACGGAAACACCATATATTTT. Together with reference TRBV19 and TRBJ1-3, the CDR3 gives the full variable domain: DGGITQSPKYLFRKEGQNVTLSCEQNLNHDAMYWYRQDPGQGLRLIYYSQIVNDFQKGDIAEGYSVSREKKESFPLTVTSAQKNPTAFYLCASSLLGQGYGNTIYFGEGSWLTVV.

The rearrangement links TRBV7-9 to TRBJ1-5; 8 nucleotides align to TRBD1. CDR1 is SEHNR and CDR2 is FQNEAQ in the germline V gene (reference sequence). With 5 bases clipped from V and 2 bases from J, the junction kept 11 bases outside the gene matches. The CDR3 length is 17 residues. The CDR3 nucleotides read TGTGCCAGCAGCGGTAGCCGCCCGGGACAGGGCAATCAGCCCCAGCATTTT. This gives the protein CASSGSRPGQGNQPQHF. Together with reference TRBV7-9 and TRBJ1-5, the CDR3 gives the full variable domain: DTGVSQNPRHKITKRGQNVTFRCDPISEHNRLYWYRQTLGQGPEFLTYFQNEAQLEKSRLLSDRFSAERPKGSFSTLEIQRTEQGDSAMYLCASSGSRPGQGNQPQHFGDGTRLSIL.

This rearrangement joins TRBV7-2 to TRBJ2-7; D is unresolved. CDR3 length: 13 residues. Germline lookup yields CDR1 SGHTA and CDR2 FQGNSA. Trimming stripped 3 bases from V and 7 bases from J, with 13 bases between. For the CDR3, the DNA is TGTGCCAGCAGCTTCCCCCTACCGCGGGAGCAGTACTTC. This translates into CASSFPLPREQYF.

The CDR3 spells CASSEGGHRNYGYTF. The CDR3 coding sequence is TGCGCCAGCAGTGAAGGGGGACATCGAAACTATGGCTACACCTTC. The chain couples TRBV10-2 to TRBJ1-2, with D perhaps TRBD1 (6 bases). The CDR3 is 15 amino acids. V was trimmed by 3 bases and J by 2 bases, leaving 13 bases between them. Germline values: CDR1 WSHSY, CDR2 SAAADI.

This chain connects TRBV15 to TRBJ1-1; perhaps TRBD1 as D (5 bases). The CDR3 loop spans 14 amino acids. CDR1 and CDR2 (germline): LNHNV, YYDKDF (reference sequence). The V gene lost 5 bases and the J gene lost 10 bases, with 20 bases spanning the gap. The CDR3 bases are TGTGCCACCAGCGGACCGGGACTCCTATCCAGAGCTTTCTTT. Residues: CATSGPGLLSRAFF.

J is TRBJ2-1 and V is TRBV10-3, with D possibly matching TRBD2 (5 bases). The CDR3 extends over 15 amino acids. CDR1 ENHRY and CDR2 SYGVKD come from the germline V gene. The V gene lost 4 bases and the J gene lost 6 bases, with 16 bases spanning the gap. CDR3 amino acids: CAISVGGSPSNEQFF. The CDR3 DNA follows: TGTGCCATCAGTGTCGGCGGGTCCCCTAGCAATGAGCAGTTCTTC.

In nucleotides, the CDR3 is TGTGCCAGCAGTTCCAGACTAGCGGGAGCCACCTACGAGCAGTACTTC. Translating gives CASSSRLAGATYEQYF. The gene calls are TRBV27 and TRBJ2-7; 12 bases map to TRBD2. This CDR3 region has 16 residues. The V and J ends lost 4 bases and 2 bases, in that order; junction bases with no gene match: 6. Germline V gives CDR1 MNHEY, CDR2 SMNVEV (reference sequence).